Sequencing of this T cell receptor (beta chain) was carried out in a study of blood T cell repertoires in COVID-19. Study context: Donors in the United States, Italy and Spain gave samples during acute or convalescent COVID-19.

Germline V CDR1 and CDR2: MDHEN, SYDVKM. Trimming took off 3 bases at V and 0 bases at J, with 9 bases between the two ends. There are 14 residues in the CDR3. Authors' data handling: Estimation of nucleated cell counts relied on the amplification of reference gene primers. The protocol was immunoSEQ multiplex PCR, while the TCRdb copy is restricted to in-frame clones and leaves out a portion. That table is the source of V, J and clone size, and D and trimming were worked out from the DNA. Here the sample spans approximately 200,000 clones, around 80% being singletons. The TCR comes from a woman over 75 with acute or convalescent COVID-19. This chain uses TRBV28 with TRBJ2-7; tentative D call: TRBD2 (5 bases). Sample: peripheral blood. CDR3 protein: CASSFPGDSYEQYF. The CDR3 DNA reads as TGTGCCAGCAGTTTCCCCGGGGACTCCTACGAGCAGTACTTC.